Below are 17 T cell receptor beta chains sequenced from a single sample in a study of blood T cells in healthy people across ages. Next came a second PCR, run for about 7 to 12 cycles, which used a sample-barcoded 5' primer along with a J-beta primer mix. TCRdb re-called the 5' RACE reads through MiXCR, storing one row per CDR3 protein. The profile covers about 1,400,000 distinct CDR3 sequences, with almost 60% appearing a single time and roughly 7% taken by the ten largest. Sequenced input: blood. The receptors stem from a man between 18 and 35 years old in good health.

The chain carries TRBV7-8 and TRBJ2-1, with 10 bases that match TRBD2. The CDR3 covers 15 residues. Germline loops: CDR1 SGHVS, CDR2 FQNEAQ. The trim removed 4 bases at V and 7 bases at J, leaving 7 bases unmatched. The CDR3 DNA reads TGTGCCAGCAGCTATCTAGCGGGGGTGGGGAATGAGCAGTTCTTC. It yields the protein CASSYLAGVGNEQFF.

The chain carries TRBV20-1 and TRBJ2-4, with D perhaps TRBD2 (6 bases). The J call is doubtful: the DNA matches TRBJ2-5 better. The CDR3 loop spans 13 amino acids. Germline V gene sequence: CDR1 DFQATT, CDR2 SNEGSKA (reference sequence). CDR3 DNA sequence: TGCAGTGCTAGACCTAGCGAGAGCAAGACCCAGTACTTC. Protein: CSARPSESKTQYF.

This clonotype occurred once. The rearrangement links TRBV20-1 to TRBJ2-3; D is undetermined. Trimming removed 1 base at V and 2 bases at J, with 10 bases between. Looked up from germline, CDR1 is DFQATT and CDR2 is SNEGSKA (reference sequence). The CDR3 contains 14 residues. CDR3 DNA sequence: TGCAGTGCTAGAGGACGGGTAGACACAGATACGCAGTATTTT. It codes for CSARGRVDTDTQYF.

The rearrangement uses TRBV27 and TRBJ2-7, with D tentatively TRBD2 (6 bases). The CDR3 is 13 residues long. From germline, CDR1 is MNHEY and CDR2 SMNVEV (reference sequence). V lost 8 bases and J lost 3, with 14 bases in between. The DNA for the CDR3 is TGTGCCAGCGCGTCCGGGGGAAACTACGAGCAGTACTTC. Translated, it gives CASASGGNYEQYF.

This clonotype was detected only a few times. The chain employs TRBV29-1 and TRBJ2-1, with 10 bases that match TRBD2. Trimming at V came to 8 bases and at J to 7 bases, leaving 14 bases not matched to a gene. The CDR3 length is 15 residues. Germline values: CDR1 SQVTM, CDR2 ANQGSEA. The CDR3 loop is CSKQPGLADPNEQFF. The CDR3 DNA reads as TGCAGCAAACAGCCAGGACTAGCGGACCCGAATGAGCAGTTCTTC.

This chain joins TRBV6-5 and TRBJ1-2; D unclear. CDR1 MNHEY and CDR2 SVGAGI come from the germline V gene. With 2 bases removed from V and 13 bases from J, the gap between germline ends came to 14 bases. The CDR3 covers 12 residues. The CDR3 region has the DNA TGTGCCAGCAGTTACCGATCGGCGCGTTTCACCTTC. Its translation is CASSYRSARFTF.

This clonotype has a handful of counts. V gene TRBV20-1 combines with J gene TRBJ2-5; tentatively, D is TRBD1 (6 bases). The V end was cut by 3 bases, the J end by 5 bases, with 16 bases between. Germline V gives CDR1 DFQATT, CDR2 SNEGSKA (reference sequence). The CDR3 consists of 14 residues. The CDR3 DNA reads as TGCAGTGCTAGCTTGGGGGCATTCGGGGAGACCCAGTACTTC. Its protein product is CSASLGAFGETQYF.

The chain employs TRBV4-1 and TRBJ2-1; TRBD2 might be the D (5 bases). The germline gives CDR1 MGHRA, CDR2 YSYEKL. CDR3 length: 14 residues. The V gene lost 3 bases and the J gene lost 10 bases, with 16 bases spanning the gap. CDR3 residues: CASSHGRTYREQFF. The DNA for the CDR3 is TGCGCCAGCAGCCATGGACGGACTTATCGCGAGCAGTTCTTC.

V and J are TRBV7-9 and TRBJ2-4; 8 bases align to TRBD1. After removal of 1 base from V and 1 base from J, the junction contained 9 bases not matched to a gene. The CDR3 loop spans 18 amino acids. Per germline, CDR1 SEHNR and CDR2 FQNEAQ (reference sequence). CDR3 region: CASSLGWQGATAKNIQYF. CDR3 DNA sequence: TGTGCCAGCAGCTTAGGGTGGCAGGGGGCGACGGCCAAAAACATTCAGTACTTC.

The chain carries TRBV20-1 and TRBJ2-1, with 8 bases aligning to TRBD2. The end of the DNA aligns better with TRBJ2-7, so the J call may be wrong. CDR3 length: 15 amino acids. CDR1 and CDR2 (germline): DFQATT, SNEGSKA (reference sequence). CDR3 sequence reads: CSARTGRGADGEQYF. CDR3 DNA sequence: TGCAGTGCTAGGACGGGGCGGGGGGCCGATGGTGAGCAGTACTTC.

The chain's CDR3 is CATSRADSLNQPQHF. The CDR3 coding sequence is TGTGCCACCAGCAGAGCAGACAGTCTCAATCAGCCCCAGCATTTT. The chain links TRBV15 to TRBJ1-5, with D tentatively TRBD1 (5 bases). The ends were cut back, 1 base at V and 3 bases at J, with 10 bases in the middle. The CDR3 is made up of 15 amino acids. The germline V gene has CDR1 LNHNV and CDR2 YYDKDF (reference sequence). Together with reference TRBV15 and TRBJ1-5, the CDR3 gives the full variable domain: DAMVIQNPRYQVTQFGKPVTLSCSQTLNHNVMYWYQQKSSQAPKLLFHYYDKDFNNEADTPDNFQSRRPNTSFCFLDIRSPGLGDTAMYLCATSRADSLNQPQHFGDGTRLSIL.

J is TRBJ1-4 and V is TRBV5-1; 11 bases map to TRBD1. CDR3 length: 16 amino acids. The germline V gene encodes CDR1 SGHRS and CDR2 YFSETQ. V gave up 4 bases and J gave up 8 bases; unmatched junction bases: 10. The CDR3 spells CASSLGQGGGQEKLFF. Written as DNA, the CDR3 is TGCGCCAGCAGCCTGGGACAGGGGGGAGGACAGGAAAAACTGTTTTTT.

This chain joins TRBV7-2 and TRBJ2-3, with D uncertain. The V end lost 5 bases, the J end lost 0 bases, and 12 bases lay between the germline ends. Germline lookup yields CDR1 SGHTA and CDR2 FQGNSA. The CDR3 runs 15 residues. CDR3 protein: CASSPWAESTDTQYF. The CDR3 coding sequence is TGTGCCAGCAGCCCCTGGGCGGAGAGCACAGATACGCAGTATTTT.

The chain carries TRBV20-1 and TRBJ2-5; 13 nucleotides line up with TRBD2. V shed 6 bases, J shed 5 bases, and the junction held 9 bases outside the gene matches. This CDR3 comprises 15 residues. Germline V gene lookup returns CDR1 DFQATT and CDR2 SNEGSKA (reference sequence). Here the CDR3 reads CSATRLAGGSETQYF. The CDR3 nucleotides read TGCAGTGCGACTAGACTAGCGGGAGGATCGGAGACCCAGTACTTC.

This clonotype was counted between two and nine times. CDR3 sequence: CSARNTDSHEQYF. Here the CDR3 DNA reads TGCAGTGCTAGAAATACGGACAGTCACGAGCAGTACTTC. The chain recombines TRBV20-1 with TRBJ2-7; weak D call: TRBD1 (6 bases). The CDR3 spans 13 residues. Between the trimmed V and J ends, which lost 2 bases and 5 bases, there was a span of 13 bases. Per the germline V gene, CDR1 is DFQATT and CDR2 is SNEGSKA (reference sequence).

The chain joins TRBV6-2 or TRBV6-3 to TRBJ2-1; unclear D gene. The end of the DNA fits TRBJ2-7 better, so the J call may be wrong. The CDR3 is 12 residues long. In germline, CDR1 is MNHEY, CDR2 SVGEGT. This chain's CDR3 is CASSYSGIEQYF. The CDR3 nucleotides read TGTGCCAGCAGTTACAGTGGGATCGAGCAGTACTTC.

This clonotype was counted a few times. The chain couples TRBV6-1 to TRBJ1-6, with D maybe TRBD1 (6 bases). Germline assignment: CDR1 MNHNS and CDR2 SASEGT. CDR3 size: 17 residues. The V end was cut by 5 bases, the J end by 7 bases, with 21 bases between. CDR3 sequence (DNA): TGTGCCAGCAGTCGAACCGGGACACCCGACTGGAATTCACCCCTCCACTTT. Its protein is CASSRTGTPDWNSPLHF.